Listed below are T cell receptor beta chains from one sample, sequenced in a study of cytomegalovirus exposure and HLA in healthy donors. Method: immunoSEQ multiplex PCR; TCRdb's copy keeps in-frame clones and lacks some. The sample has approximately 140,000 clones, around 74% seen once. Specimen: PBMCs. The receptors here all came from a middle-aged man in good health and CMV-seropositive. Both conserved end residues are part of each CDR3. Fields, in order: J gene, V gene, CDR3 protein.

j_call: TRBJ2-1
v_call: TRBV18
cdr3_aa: CASSPPSRGQPYNEQFF

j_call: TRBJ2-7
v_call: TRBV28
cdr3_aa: CASSPNGDSSYEQYF

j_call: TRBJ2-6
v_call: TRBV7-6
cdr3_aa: CASSLVRVDLSSGANVLTF

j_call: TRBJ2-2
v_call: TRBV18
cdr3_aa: CASSPPAGAISFSNTGELFF

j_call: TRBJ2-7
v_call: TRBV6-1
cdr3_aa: CASSEETGGSYEQYF

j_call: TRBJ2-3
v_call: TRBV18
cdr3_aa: CASSPTGVDTQYF

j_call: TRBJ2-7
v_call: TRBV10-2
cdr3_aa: CASSQGLAYEQYF

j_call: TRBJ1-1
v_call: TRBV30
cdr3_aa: CAWSVQGNTEAFF

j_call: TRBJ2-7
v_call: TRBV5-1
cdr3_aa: CASSYGTLSYEQYF

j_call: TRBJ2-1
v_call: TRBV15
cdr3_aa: CATSRRTGTVHNEQFF

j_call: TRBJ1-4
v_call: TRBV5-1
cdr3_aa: CASSFRGGTNEKLFF

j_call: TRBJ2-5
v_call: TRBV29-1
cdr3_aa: CSVEDRSYQETQYF

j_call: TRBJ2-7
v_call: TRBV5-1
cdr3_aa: CASSPLADSYEQYF

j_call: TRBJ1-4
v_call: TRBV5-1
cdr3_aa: CASSLYRGQKLFF

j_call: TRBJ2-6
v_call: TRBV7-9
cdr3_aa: CSSRGDRGILSGANVLTF

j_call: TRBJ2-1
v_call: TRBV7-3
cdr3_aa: CASSLTPPGLAEYSSYNEQFF